The 17 T cell receptor beta chains reported below all come from one sample, sequenced in a study of T cells in Graves' hyperthyroidism and ophthalmopathy. Amplification yielded TCR beta CDR3 regions, with RNA transcripts as the source. Carried out on the TCR CDR3, a first-round RT-PCR used the HTBI primer set. MiXCR was run by TCRdb on the multiplex PCR reads, yielding one entry per CDR3 protein. The profile covers 450,000 to 700,000 distinct CDR3 sequences, with roughly 50% appearing a single time and under 20% taken by the ten largest. Sequences were obtained from peripheral blood or thyroid tissue (not recorded which). These receptors were obtained from an adult woman with Graves' disease, either hyperthyroidism or ophthalmopathy (not recorded which).

This clonotype appeared many times. V is TRBV7-6 and J is TRBJ1-6; D is unresolved. There are 15 residues in the CDR3. Germline V gives CDR1 SGHVS, CDR2 FNYEAQ. Trimming took 5 bases from V and 7 from J, leaving 15 bases between them. The DNA for the CDR3 is TGTGCCAGCAGCCCCAGACCAGTCCGAAATTCACCCCTCCACTTT. Translated, it gives CASSPRPVRNSPLHF.

The chain combines TRBV28 with TRBJ1-1; no firm D call. V dropped 1 base and J dropped 0 bases, with 12 bases sitting between them. The CDR3 totals 16 residues. The germline V gene has CDR1 MDHEN and CDR2 SYDVKM. The CDR3 here is CASSLYRFSMNTEAFF. For the CDR3, the DNA is TGTGCCAGCAGTTTATATAGGTTCTCCATGAACACTGAAGCTTTCTTT.

The chain employs TRBV20-1 and TRBJ1-6; 9 bases map to TRBD1. The V and J ends lost 6 bases and 10 bases, in that order; junction bases with no gene match: 10. This CDR3 has 14 amino acids. CDR1 and CDR2 (germline): DFQATT, SNEGSKA (reference sequence). Here the CDR3 reads CSAVRTGTGSPLHF. The CDR3 bases are TGCAGTGCCGTACGGACAGGGACAGGGTCACCCCTCCACTTT.

This clonotype has ten or more counts. The chain is built from TRBV6-2 or TRBV6-3 and TRBJ1-5, with no clear D. Trimming shortened V by 5 bases and J by 4 bases, and 6 bases separated the two germline ends. Germline CDR1 is MNHEY and CDR2 is SVGEGT. This CDR3 is built from 12 residues. The CDR3 nucleotides read TGTGCCAGCAGTGACCCGAATCAGCCCCAGCATTTT. Amino acid sequence: CASSDPNQPQHF.

The rearrangement links TRBV14 to TRBJ2-2; D is possibly TRBD1 (6 bases). This CDR3 comprises 15 residues. Trimming pared 6 bases from V and 0 bases from J, leaving 11 bases between. The V gene's germline CDR1 is SGHDN and CDR2 FVKESK. DNA of the CDR3: TGTGCCAGCAGTTCACAGGGAGCGAACACCGGGGAGCTGTTTTTT. Translating gives CASSSQGANTGELFF.

V gene TRBV10-3 combines with J gene TRBJ2-7; 13 positions match TRBD2. The DNA end lines up better with TRBJ2-1; the J call may be wrong. The CDR3 is 16 amino acids. The germline V gene has CDR1 ENHRY and CDR2 SYGVKD. Here the CDR3 DNA reads TGTGCCATCAGTTCGGGACTAGCGGGACCTTTGGATGAGCAGTTCTTC. The encoded protein is CAISSGLAGPLDEQFF.

In its sample, this clonotype was seen many times. J is TRBJ1-3 and V is TRBV11-2; no clear D. Between the trimmed V and J ends, which lost 5 bases and 1 base, there was a span of 21 bases. CDR3 length: 18 residues. Germline V CDR1 and CDR2: SGHAT, FQNNGV. The CDR3 is CASSNIRREQTSGNTIYF. CDR3 DNA: TGTGCCAGCAGCAACATAAGGCGGGAACAAACATCTGGAAACACCATATATTTT.

This clonotype was picked up many times. CDR3 residues: CASSFGLGPNSEQYF. CDR3 DNA: TGTGCCAGCAGCTTTGGACTAGGACCCAACAGCGAGCAGTACTTC. The chain has TRBV5-6 and TRBJ2-7, with TRBD2 matching over 7 bases. Germline V gives CDR1 SGHDT, CDR2 YYEEEE. CDR3 length: 15 residues. V lost 2 bases to trimming and J lost 6 bases; unmatched junction nucleotides: 11.

The chain carries TRBV14 and TRBJ1-4; the D is unclear. There are 16 residues in the CDR3. Germline V gene lookup returns CDR1 SGHDN and CDR2 FVKESK. V was trimmed by 1 base and J by 5 bases, leaving 14 bases between them. The CDR3 DNA follows: TGTGCCAGCAGCCAAGGTCCACCGGAGCCGAATGAAAAACTGTTTTTT. Translated, it gives CASSQGPPEPNEKLFF.

This clonotype was observed many times. This sequence joins TRBV29-1 and TRBJ2-7; 10 bases fit TRBD1. Germline values: CDR1 SQVTM, CDR2 ANQGSEA. V gave up 0 bases and J gave up 3 bases; unmatched junction bases: 5. This CDR3 is built from 15 residues. Written as DNA, the CDR3 is TGCAGCGTTGAAGAAGCGACAGGGGGCATCTACGAGCAGTACTTC. The encoded protein is CSVEEATGGIYEQYF.

This clonotype was found many times. The gene calls are TRBV12-3 or TRBV12-4 and TRBJ1-3, with no clear D. The CDR3 is made up of 16 amino acids. V dropped 1 base and J dropped 2 bases, with 12 bases sitting between them. CDR3 sequence (DNA): TGTGCCAGCAGTTTAGGGGCAGTGGGAACTGGAAACACCATATATTTT. It codes for CASSLGAVGTGNTIYF.

V is TRBV2 and J is TRBJ1-2; no definite D call. This CDR3 region has 13 residues. V shed 7 bases and J shed 8 bases, with 17 bases lying between them. Germline CDR1 SNHLY, CDR2 FYNNEI. For the CDR3, the DNA is TGTGCCAGCACCCCCGACCCTGTCGTCGGCTACACCTTC. Protein sequence: CASTPDPVVGYTF. Drawing the rest from reference TRBV2 and TRBJ1-2, the complete variable domain is EPEVTQTPSHQVTQMGQEVILRCVPISNHLYFYWYRQILGQKVEFLVSFYNNEISEKSEIFDDQFSVERPDGSNFTLKIRSTKLEDSAMYFCASTPDPVVGYTFGSGTRLTVV.

This chain links TRBV7-9 with TRBJ2-7, with TRBD1 identical over 11 bases. Germline trimming cut 4 bases from V and 5 bases from J; bases unmatched to any gene: 7. Germline CDR1 and CDR2: SEHNR and FQNEAQ (reference sequence). CDR3 size: 15 residues. Written as DNA, the CDR3 is TGTGCCAGCAGCTCCGGACAGGGGGCGCAGGACGAGCAGTACTTC. This codes for CASSSGQGAQDEQYF.

This chain links TRBV2 with TRBJ2-7; TRBD1 might be the D (6 bases). V lost 6 bases to trimming and J lost 3 bases, with 15 bases between them. The CDR3 extends over 14 amino acids. Germline values: CDR1 SNHLY, CDR2 FYNNEI. The CDR3 sequence: CASRGDNKIYEQYF. The CDR3 DNA reads TGTGCCAGCAGGGGGGACAATAAAATCTACGAGCAGTACTTC.

The V and J genes are TRBV2 and TRBJ2-2; D uncertain. Germline assignment: CDR1 SNHLY and CDR2 FYNNEI. The V gene lost 6 bases and the J gene lost 4 bases, with 12 bases spanning the gap. CDR3 length: 14 residues. The CDR3 loop is CASRADIGTGELFF. CDR3 nucleotide sequence: TGTGCCAGCAGAGCCGACATAGGCACCGGGGAGCTGTTTTTT. The full variable domain, completed using reference TRBV2 and TRBJ2-2, is EPEVTQTPSHQVTQMGQEVILRCVPISNHLYFYWYRQILGQKVEFLVSFYNNEISEKSEIFDDQFSVERPDGSNFTLKIRSTKLEDSAMYFCASRADIGTGELFFGEGSRLTVL.

The chain combines TRBV27 with TRBJ2-7; D is ambiguous. Germline assignment: CDR1 MNHEY and CDR2 SMNVEV (reference sequence). Trimming took off 2 bases at V and 0 bases at J, with 8 bases between the two ends. This CDR3 contains 14 residues. The CDR3 reads CASSLQGISYEQYF. The CDR3 DNA is TGTGCCAGCAGTTTACAAGGGATCTCCTACGAGCAGTACTTC.

This clonotype was picked up a small number of times. The rearrangement joins TRBV10-3 to TRBJ1-5; 7 bases fit TRBD1. V dropped 5 bases and J dropped 1; count of bases not matched to a gene: 5. Germline CDR1 reads ENHRY; CDR2 reads SYGVKD. The CDR3 is 15 residues long. The CDR3 protein is CAISSGGRSNQPQHF. The CDR3 DNA sequence: TGTGCCATCAGTTCAGGGGGAAGGAGCAATCAGCCCCAGCATTTT.